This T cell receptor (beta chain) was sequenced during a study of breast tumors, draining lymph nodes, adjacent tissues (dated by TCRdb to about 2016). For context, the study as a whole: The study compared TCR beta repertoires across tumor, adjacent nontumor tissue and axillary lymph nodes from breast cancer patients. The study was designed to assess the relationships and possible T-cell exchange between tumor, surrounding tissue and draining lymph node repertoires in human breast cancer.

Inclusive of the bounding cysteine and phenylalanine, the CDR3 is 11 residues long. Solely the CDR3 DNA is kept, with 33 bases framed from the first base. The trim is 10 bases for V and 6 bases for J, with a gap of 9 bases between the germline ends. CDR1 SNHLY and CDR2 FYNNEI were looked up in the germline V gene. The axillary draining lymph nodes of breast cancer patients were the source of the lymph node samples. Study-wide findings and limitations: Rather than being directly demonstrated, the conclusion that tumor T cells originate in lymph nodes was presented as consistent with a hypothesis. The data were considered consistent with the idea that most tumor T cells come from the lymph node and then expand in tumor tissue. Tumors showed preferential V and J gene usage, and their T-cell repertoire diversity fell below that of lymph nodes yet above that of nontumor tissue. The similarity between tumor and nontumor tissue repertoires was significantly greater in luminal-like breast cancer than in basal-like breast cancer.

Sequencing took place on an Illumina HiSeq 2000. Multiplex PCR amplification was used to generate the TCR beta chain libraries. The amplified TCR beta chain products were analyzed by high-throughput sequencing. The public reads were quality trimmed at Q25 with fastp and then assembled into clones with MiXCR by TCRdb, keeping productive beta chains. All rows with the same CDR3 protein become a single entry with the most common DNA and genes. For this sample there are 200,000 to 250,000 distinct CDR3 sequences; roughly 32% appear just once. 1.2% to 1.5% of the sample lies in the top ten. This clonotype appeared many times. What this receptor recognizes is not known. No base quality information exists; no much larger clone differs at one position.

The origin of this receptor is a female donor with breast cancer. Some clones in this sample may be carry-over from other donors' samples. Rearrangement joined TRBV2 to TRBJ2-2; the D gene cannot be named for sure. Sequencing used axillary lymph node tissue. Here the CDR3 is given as CATLLSGELFF. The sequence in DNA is TGTGCCACCCTCCTCTCCGGGGAGCTGTTTTTT. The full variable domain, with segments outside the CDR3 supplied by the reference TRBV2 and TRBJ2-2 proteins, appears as EPEVTQTPSHQVTQMGQEVILRCVPISNHLYFYWYRQILGQKVEFLVSFYNNEISEKSEIFDDQFSVERPDGSNFTLKIRSTKLEDSAMYFCATLLSGELFFGEGSRLTVL.